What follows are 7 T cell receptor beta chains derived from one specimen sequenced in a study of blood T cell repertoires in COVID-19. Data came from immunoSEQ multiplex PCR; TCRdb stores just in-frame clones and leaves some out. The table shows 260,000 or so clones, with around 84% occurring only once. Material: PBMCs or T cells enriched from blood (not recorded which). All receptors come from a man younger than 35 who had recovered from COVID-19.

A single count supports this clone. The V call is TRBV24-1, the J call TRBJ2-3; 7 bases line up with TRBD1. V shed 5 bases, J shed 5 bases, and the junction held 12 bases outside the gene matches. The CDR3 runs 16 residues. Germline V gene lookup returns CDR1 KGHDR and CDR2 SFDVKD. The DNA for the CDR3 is TGTGCCACCAGTGGGGCTACGAGGGGGCGAAAAGATACGCAGTATTTT. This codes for CATSGATRGRKDTQYF.

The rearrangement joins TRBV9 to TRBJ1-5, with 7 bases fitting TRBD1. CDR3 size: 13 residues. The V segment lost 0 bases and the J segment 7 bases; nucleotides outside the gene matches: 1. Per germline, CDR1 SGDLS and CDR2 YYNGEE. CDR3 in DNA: TGTGCCAGCAGCGTAGGGGGACAGCAGCCCCAGCATTTT. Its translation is CASSVGGQQPQHF. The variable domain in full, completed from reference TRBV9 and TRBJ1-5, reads DSGVTQTPKHLITATGQRVTLRCSPRSGDLSVYWYQQSLDQGLQFLIQYYNGEERAKGNILERFSAQQFPDLHSELNLSSLELGDSALYFCASSVGGQQPQHFGDGTRLSIL.

CDR3 DNA sequence: TGTGCCCCTTTGGACAGGTCCGCCGCGAACACCGGGGAGCTGTTTTTT. It is translated as CAPLDRSAANTGELFF. The V call is TRBV10-3, the J call TRBJ2-2; 7 bases agree with TRBD1. V shed 11 bases, J shed 0 bases, and the junction held 12 bases outside the gene matches. Germline CDR1 is ENHRY and CDR2 is SYGVKD. CDR3 size: 16 residues.

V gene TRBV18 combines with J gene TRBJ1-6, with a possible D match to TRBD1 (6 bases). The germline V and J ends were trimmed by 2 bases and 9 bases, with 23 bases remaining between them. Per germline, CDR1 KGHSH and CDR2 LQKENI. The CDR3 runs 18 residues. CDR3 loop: CASSPFGEGGDRGSPLHF. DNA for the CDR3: TGTGCCAGCTCACCATTCGGCGAAGGGGGGGATAGGGGTTCACCCCTCCACTTT.

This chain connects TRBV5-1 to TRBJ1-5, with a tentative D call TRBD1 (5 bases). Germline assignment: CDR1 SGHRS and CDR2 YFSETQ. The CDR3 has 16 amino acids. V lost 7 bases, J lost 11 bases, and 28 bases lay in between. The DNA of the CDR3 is TGCGCCAGCGCGGAGGGGATAGGACTAGCCATTTCGTCCCAGCATTTT. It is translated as CASAEGIGLAISSQHF.

The CDR3 nucleotides read TGTGCCAGCAGTTCCTGGGGACAGCTCCCGAGGCAGCCCCAGCATTTT. Protein sequence: CASSSWGQLPRQPQHF. V gene TRBV6-4 combines with J gene TRBJ1-5; 7 bases fit TRBD1. V gave up 5 bases and J gave up 7 bases; unmatched junction bases: 14. CDR3 length: 16 residues. CDR1 MRHNA and CDR2 SNTAGT come from the germline V gene.

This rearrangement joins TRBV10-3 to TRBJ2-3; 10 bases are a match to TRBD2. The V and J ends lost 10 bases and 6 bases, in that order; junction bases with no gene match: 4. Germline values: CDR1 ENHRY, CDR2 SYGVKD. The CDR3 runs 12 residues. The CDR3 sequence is CATEAGGDTQYF. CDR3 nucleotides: TGTGCCACCGAAGCGGGGGGGGATACGCAGTATTTT.